A single sample gave rise to the 22 T cell receptor beta chains below, sequenced in a study of blood T cells in healthy people across ages. The authors ran a second PCR of about 6 to 12 cycles using a sample-barcoded 5' primer and a J-beta primer mix. TCRdb re-called the 5' RACE reads through MiXCR, storing one row per CDR3 protein. The data contain some 730,000 distinct CDR3 sequences, approximately 21% of them singletons. Sequencing was done on a sample of blood. Receptor source: a man between 65 and 80 years old in good health.

V and J are TRBV3-1 and TRBJ2-3, with a possible D match to TRBD2 (5 bases). The V gene lost 3 bases and the J gene lost 1 base, with 11 bases spanning the gap. This CDR3 comprises 15 residues. Germline CDR1 and CDR2: LGHDT and YNNKEL (reference sequence). In DNA form, the CDR3 reads TGTGCCAGCAGCCAGGGAGAAGGCGGCACAGATACGCAGTATTTT. Protein: CASSQGEGGTDTQYF.

The V and J genes are TRBV4-1 and TRBJ1-2, with D unresolved. CDR1 and CDR2 (germline): MGHRA, YSYEKL. This CDR3 spans 15 amino acids. Trimming took off 0 bases at V and 1 base at J, with 9 bases between the two ends. This CDR3 reads CASSQDTANNYGYTF. As DNA, the CDR3 is TGCGCCAGCAGCCAAGATACTGCCAATAACTATGGCTACACCTTC.

In its sample, this clonotype was seen many times. V gene TRBV5-1 combines with J gene TRBJ2-3; 11 positions match TRBD2. This CDR3 region has 16 residues. The V and J ends lost 0 bases and 3 bases, in that order; junction bases with no gene match: 3. Germline V gene sequence: CDR1 SGHRS, CDR2 YFSETQ. DNA for the CDR3: TGCGCCAGCAGCTTGGCAACTAGCGGGGGTACAGATACGCAGTATTTT. This encodes CASSLATSGGTDTQYF.

J is TRBJ2-5 and V is TRBV19; the match to TRBD1 covers 7 bases. Near its end, the DNA agrees better with TRBJ2-1, so the J call may be wrong. CDR3 size: 15 residues. Germline V gene lookup returns CDR1 LNHDA and CDR2 SQIVND (reference sequence). CDR3 bases: TGTGCCAGTAGTATGGAGACAGGGTGGGGCAATGAGCAGTTCTTC. Residues: CASSMETGWGNEQFF.

The gene calls are TRBV30 and TRBJ2-7, with a weak D call TRBD1 (5 bases). This CDR3 is 11 amino acids long. Per germline, CDR1 GTSNPN and CDR2 SVGIG (reference sequence). V lost 2 bases to trimming and J lost 5 bases, with 7 bases between them. CDR3 DNA sequence: TGTGCCTGGAGTTCAGGGAACGAGCAGTACGTC. It yields the protein CAWSSGNEQYV.

This chain joins TRBV9 and TRBJ1-1; the match to TRBD1 covers 7 bases. Germline CDR1 and CDR2: SGDLS and YYNGEE. This CDR3 spans 15 amino acids. Losses at the gene ends were 4 bases for V and 5 bases for J; bases not matched to a gene: 11. CDR3 protein: CASSSGPGQQTEAFF. The CDR3 DNA follows: TGTGCCAGCAGCTCAGGTCCGGGACAGCAAACTGAAGCTTTCTTT.

The gene calls are TRBV7-9 and TRBJ1-1; 9 positions agree with TRBD1. Looked up from germline, CDR1 is SEHNR and CDR2 is FQNEAQ (reference sequence). CDR3 length: 13 residues. Unmatched junction bases numbered 5, after V lost 2 bases and J lost 10 bases. DNA of the CDR3: TGTGCCAGCAGCTTATCTGGACAGGGGTTAGCTTTCTTT. This encodes CASSLSGQGLAFF.

This clonotype was seen a few times. CDR3 sequence: CASNKLAVTNNEQFF. The CDR3 bases are TGTGCCAGCAACAAACTAGCGGTGACTAACAATGAGCAGTTCTTC. This sequence joins TRBV6-5 and TRBJ2-1, with 8 bases matching TRBD2. CDR1 is MNHEY and CDR2 is SVGAGI in the germline V gene. The CDR3 is 15 amino acids. The trim removed 7 bases at V and 5 bases at J, leaving 10 bases unmatched.

This clonotype was recorded a few times. This chain links TRBV3-1 with TRBJ1-1; D ambiguous. Germline V gene lookup returns CDR1 LGHDT and CDR2 YNNKEL (reference sequence). The CDR3 runs to 15 residues. The germline V and J ends were trimmed by 5 bases and 0 bases, with 13 bases remaining between them. CDR3 in DNA: TGTGCCAGCAGCTCCCTGGGAGGGATGAACACTGAAGCTTTCTTT. Its protein is CASSSLGGMNTEAFF.

This clonotype was observed at least ten times. This chain uses TRBV12-3 or TRBV12-4 with TRBJ2-2; D ambiguous. V lost 1 base, J lost 0 bases, and 6 bases lay in between. The CDR3 covers 15 residues. CDR3 residues: CASSLGTANTGELFF. CDR3 DNA: TGTGCCAGCAGTTTAGGCACCGCGAACACCGGGGAGCTGTTTTTT.

This clonotype appeared a few times. The chain has TRBV20-1 and TRBJ1-5, with 8 positions matching TRBD1. CDR1 DFQATT and CDR2 SNEGSKA come from the germline V gene (reference sequence). V shed 5 bases and J 6 bases; nucleotides not matched to a gene: 15. CDR3 size: 16 residues. CDR3 protein: CSALDLQGALSQPQHF. Here the CDR3 DNA reads TGCAGTGCTCTCGATCTGCAGGGGGCCCTAAGTCAGCCCCAGCATTTT.

Remarks on this clonotype: A much larger clone is a single base away; this may be a read error. The V call is TRBV12-3 or TRBV12-4, the J call TRBJ1-1; D might be TRBD1 (5 bases). Trimming took off 2 bases at V and 3 bases at J, with 7 bases between the two ends. The CDR3 is 13 amino acids. The CDR3 loop is CASSLKGYTEAFF. The CDR3 bases are TGTGCCAGCAGTTTAAAGGGGTACACTGAAGCTTTCTTT.

The rearrangement links TRBV7-2 to TRBJ2-5, with TRBD2 identical over 14 bases. The J call is uncertain, as TRBJ2-1 better fits the DNA end. Germline V CDR1 and CDR2: SGHTA, FQGNSA. This CDR3 has 15 amino acids. CDR3 residues: CASSWGLAGDNEQFF. The CDR3 region has the DNA TGTGCCAGCAGCTGGGGACTAGCGGGAGACAATGAGCAGTTCTTC.

The chain has TRBV18 and TRBJ1-2, with 8 bases matching TRBD1. With 1 base clipped from V and 3 bases from J, the junction kept 1 base outside the gene matches. Germline assignment: CDR1 KGHSH and CDR2 LQKENI. The CDR3 loop spans 14 amino acids. The CDR3 spells CASSPQQGDYGYTF. CDR3 coding DNA: TGTGCCAGCTCACCACAACAGGGGGACTATGGCTACACCTTC.

The chain couples TRBV7-9 to TRBJ1-4, with D hard to call. Germline-derived CDR1 and CDR2 are SEHNR and FQNEAQ (reference sequence). With 4 bases removed from V and 0 bases from J, the gap between germline ends came to 9 bases. CDR3 size: 15 residues. CDR3 DNA: TGTGCCAGCAGCTGGGGTACCGCAACTAATGAAAAACTGTTTTTT. Translating it yields CASSWGTATNEKLFF.

The genes are TRBV11-3 and TRBJ2-1, with 8 bases identical to TRBD1. This CDR3 has 17 amino acids. Losses at the gene ends were 5 bases for V and 0 bases for J; bases not matched to a gene: 9. Germline CDR1 is SGHNT and CDR2 is YENEEA. The DNA for the CDR3 is TGTGCCAGCAGCCCCTTCGGGACAGGTAACTCCTACAATGAGCAGTTCTTC. Translating it yields CASSPFGTGNSYNEQFF.

V usage is TRBV11-3 and J usage is TRBJ1-2; 7 bases map to TRBD1. This CDR3 region has 14 residues. Per the germline V gene, CDR1 is SGHNT and CDR2 is YENEEA. V shed 5 bases, J shed 3 bases, and the junction held 6 bases outside the gene matches. CDR3 nucleotides: TGTGCCAGCAGCCTGATCACAGGGGACTATGGCTACACCTTC. Translated: CASSLITGDYGYTF.

This clonotype was counted a few times. The V and J genes are TRBV7-9 and TRBJ1-2; the D gene is possibly TRBD1 (5 bases). Deletions cut 7 bases from V and 4 bases from J, with 16 bases between. The germline V gene encodes CDR1 SEHNR and CDR2 FQNEAQ (reference sequence). This CDR3 region has 14 residues. CDR3 nucleotide sequence: TGTGCCAGCACCCACGAGGGGACCCGCTATGGCTACACCTTC. This encodes CASTHEGTRYGYTF.

The chain carries TRBV7-3 and TRBJ2-3, with 11 bases that match TRBD2. CDR3 size: 14 residues. Germline V gives CDR1 SGHTA, CDR2 FQGTGA. Unmatched junction bases numbered 2, after V lost 3 bases and J lost 6 bases. CDR3 coding DNA: TGTGCCAGCAGCTTGACTAGCGGGATCGATACGCAGTATTTT. Its protein product is CASSLTSGIDTQYF.

Only a few counts were recorded for this clonotype. The genes are TRBV29-1 and TRBJ2-3; 11 nucleotides align to TRBD2. CDR3 length: 15 residues. CDR1 SQVTM and CDR2 ANQGSEA come from the germline V gene. With 7 bases clipped from V and 2 bases from J, the junction kept 8 bases outside the gene matches. The CDR3 DNA reads TGCAGCGCGGAACTAGCGGGAGCGGTCACAGATACGCAGTATTTT. It codes for CSAELAGAVTDTQYF.

The chain couples TRBV5-1 to TRBJ1-2; maybe TRBD1 (6 bases). Trimming left V 0 bases short and J 6 bases short, with 18 bases between. The CDR3 covers 16 residues. Germline assignment: CDR1 SGHRS and CDR2 YFSETQ. The CDR3 nucleotides are TGCGCCAGCAGCTTGGGGTTCGGGGGGGCGCCGGATGGCTACACCTTC. This sequence encodes CASSLGFGGAPDGYTF.

The rearrangement joins TRBV5-1 to TRBJ1-1, with 10 positions matching TRBD1. Germline trimming cut 4 bases from V and 5 bases from J; bases unmatched to any gene: 8. Germline V gives CDR1 SGHRS, CDR2 YFSETQ. The CDR3 sequence is 15 residues long. The CDR3 is CASSATGTGVTEAFF. The DNA of the CDR3 is TGCGCCAGCAGCGCCACCGGGACAGGGGTTACTGAAGCTTTCTTT.